This record concerns one T cell receptor (beta chain) sequence. What it recognizes is unknown. This sample was taken from a study of T cell responses to AZD1222 COVID-19 vaccine. Whole-study context: Second-dose schedules of about 4 or about 12 weeks were combined. Study-wide findings and caveats: Clonal diversity may have been underestimated, and the donors were mostly white British, with more females than males.

The CDR3 consists of 13 residues. Germline V gives CDR1 SGHRS, CDR2 YFSETQ. V lost 4 bases and J lost 2, with 10 bases in between. Method: immunoSEQ multiplex PCR; TCRdb's copy keeps in-frame clones and lacks some. The sample holds 130,000 to 150,000 clones; 90% to 95% are singletons and the top ten take less than 2%. The genes are TRBV5-1 and TRBJ2-7; perhaps D is TRBD1 or TRBD2 (5 bases each). The receptor comes from an adult in good health. This specimen consisted of peripheral blood, obtained on day 0 of AZD1222 vaccination. Here the CDR3 DNA reads TGCGCCAGCAGCGGGGACGGAACCTACGAGCAGTACTTC. This codes for CASSGDGTYEQYF.